A selection of T cell receptor beta chains follows, all from one sample in a study of human T cells and chemical hapten exposure. TCRdb used MiXCR to reprocess the RACE reads, holding one entry per CDR3 protein. The sample yields 330,000 or so distinct CDR3 sequences, about 6% seen once. The specimen was whole blood, collected in connection with sensitization to the hapten diphenylcyclopropenone (DPC). The receptors were sampled from a woman aged 18-29 years with alopecia areata. Some clones in this sample may be carry-over from other donors' samples. Both conserved end residues are part of each CDR3.

J: TRBJ2-5
V: TRBV6-5
CDR3: CASSSHRESQETQYF

J: TRBJ1-2
V: TRBV29-1
CDR3: CSVSVRDSESF

J: TRBJ2-7
V: TRBV6-5
CDR3: CASSYGGQGVYEQYF

J: TRBJ1-6
V: TRBV29-1
CDR3: CSVATDSSYNSPLHF

J: TRBJ1-5
V: TRBV21-1
CDR3: CASSRQDRGDQPQHF

J: TRBJ2-4
V: TRBV4-2
CDR3: CASSQDRGRQAKNIQYF

J: TRBJ1-1
V: TRBV27
CDR3: CASSFTLGGANTEAFF

J: TRBJ1-5
V: TRBV20-1
CDR3: CSAGKGNSNQPQHF

J: TRBJ2-1
V: TRBV12-3/TRBV12-4
CDR3: CASTPGTASPNEQFF

J: TRBJ1-1
V: TRBV12-3/TRBV12-4
CDR3: CASTDSSSPKAFF

J: TRBJ2-3
V: TRBV12-3/TRBV12-4
CDR3: CASSLRSADTQYF

J: TRBJ2-7
V: TRBV14
CDR3: CASSQRDRGSDEQYF

J: TRBJ2-2
V: TRBV6-4
CDR3: CASSRTSGDLSPLPNTGELFF

J: TRBJ2-4
V: TRBV20-1
CDR3: CSATGTSGPISNIQYF

J: TRBJ1-5
V: TRBV7-9
CDR3: CASSYRTGGQPQHF

J: TRBJ1-2
V: TRBV20-1
CDR3: CSARFLGQRANYGYTF

J: TRBJ2-5
V: TRBV5-1
CDR3: CASSLLGGLETQYF

J: TRBJ2-5
V: TRBV28
CDR3: CASSGLAGDVETQYF

J: TRBJ1-6
V: TRBV7-9
CDR3: CASSTDWRNSPLHF

J: TRBJ1-2
V: TRBV12-3/TRBV12-4
CDR3: CASSLAVGYTF